Following are 20 T cell receptor beta chains from one sample sequenced in a study of T cell responses to AZD1222 COVID-19 vaccine. Here immunoSEQ multiplex PCR was the method, and the copy in TCRdb shows in-frame clones only, minus some. The sample includes 100,000 to 110,000 clones, about nine tenths of them seen just once. Sequencing used peripheral blood, obtained on day 0 of AZD1222 vaccination. The receptor source for this set is an adult in good health.

This chain connects TRBV27 to TRBJ1-1; no clear D gene. Trimming removed 0 bases from V and 4 bases from J, with 12 bases in between. The CDR3 loop spans 15 amino acids. Per germline, CDR1 MNHEY and CDR2 SMNVEV (reference sequence). The CDR3 reads CASSLSRGLGTEAFF. CDR3 DNA sequence: TGTGCCAGCAGTTTATCGCGAGGTTTGGGCACTGAAGCTTTCTTT.

V usage is TRBV7-9 and J usage is TRBJ1-3; the D is unclear. There are 14 residues in the CDR3. Germline V gene sequence: CDR1 SEHNR, CDR2 FQNEAQ (reference sequence). The germline V and J ends were trimmed by 3 bases and 0 bases, with 6 bases remaining between them. In nucleotides, the CDR3 is TGTGCCAGCAGCTTTCAGAGCTCTGGAAACACCATATATTTT. The encoded protein is CASSFQSSGNTIYF.

The chain couples TRBV4-1 to TRBJ2-1; the D gene is possibly TRBD2 (5 bases). Germline-derived CDR1 and CDR2 are MGHRA and YSYEKL. Between the trimmed V and J ends, which lost 1 base and 1 base, there was a span of 8 bases. The CDR3 has 15 amino acids. The CDR3 DNA reads as TGCGCCAGCAGCCAAGTACGGGGATCCTACAATGAGCAGTTCTTC. It codes for CASSQVRGSYNEQFF.

J is TRBJ2-4 and V is TRBV28; D unclear. The CDR3 totals 16 residues. Germline V gene lookup returns CDR1 MDHEN and CDR2 SYDVKM. V dropped 2 bases and J dropped 2 bases, with 13 bases sitting between them. CDR3 bases: TGTGCCAGCAGTTTAATATCAAGGGAAACCAAAAACATTCAGTACTTC. Protein: CASSLISRETKNIQYF.

This chain uses TRBV27 with TRBJ1-2; maybe TRBD1 (6 bases). This CDR3 region has 13 residues. The germline V gene encodes CDR1 MNHEY and CDR2 SMNVEV (reference sequence). Trimming took off 6 bases at V and 4 bases at J, with 12 bases between the two ends. CDR3 nucleotide sequence: TGTGCCAGCAGGAACTCGGACAGCTATGGCTACACCTTC. As protein: CASRNSDSYGYTF.

The genes are TRBV30 and TRBJ2-2; TRBD1 might be the D (5 bases). The CDR3 runs 14 residues. Germline V gene lookup returns CDR1 GTSNPN and CDR2 SVGIG (reference sequence). The V end was cut by 4 bases, the J end by 0 bases, with 9 bases between. The CDR3 DNA reads as TGTGCCTGGAAAAAGGGGCCGAACACCGGGGAGCTGTTTTTT. This gives the protein CAWKKGPNTGELFF.

The chain has TRBV7-9 and TRBJ1-5, with D hard to call. Trimming took 1 base from V and 7 from J, leaving 8 bases between them. CDR1 and CDR2 (germline): SEHNR, FQNEAQ (reference sequence). The CDR3 contains 13 residues. This CDR3 reads CASSLGAEQPQHF. The CDR3 DNA follows: TGTGCCAGCAGCTTAGGGGCGGAGCAGCCCCAGCATTTT.

The V call is TRBV5-1, the J call TRBJ2-1; 8 bases align to TRBD1. Germline values: CDR1 SGHRS, CDR2 YFSETQ. The length of the CDR3 is 16 residues. Trimming removed 4 bases from V and 0 bases from J; junction bases left unmatched: 6. This CDR3 reads CASSRGTGSSYNEQFF. For the CDR3, the DNA is TGCGCCAGCAGCCGTGGGACAGGCAGCTCCTACAATGAGCAGTTCTTC.

The V and J genes are TRBV20-1 and TRBJ1-2, with TRBD1 as a possible D gene (5 bases). The V gene's germline CDR1 is DFQATT and CDR2 SNEGSKA (reference sequence). The CDR3 has 17 amino acids. The V gene lost 3 bases and the J gene lost 3 bases, with 23 bases spanning the gap. CDR3 amino acids: CSASYKGWGREYYGYTF. The CDR3, as DNA: TGCAGTGCTAGTTATAAGGGTTGGGGCAGGGAGTACTATGGCTACACCTTC.

This clone was detected only once. The CDR3 loop is CASTGLAGMADTQYF. The CDR3 DNA follows: TGTGCCAGCACCGGACTAGCGGGAATGGCAGATACGCAGTATTTT. This chain connects TRBV19 to TRBJ2-3; TRBD2 matches 12 bases. CDR3 length: 15 residues. Germline V CDR1 and CDR2: LNHDA, SQIVND (reference sequence). Losses at the gene ends were 9 bases for V and 4 bases for J; bases not matched to a gene: 8. The full variable domain, in which reference TRBV19 and TRBJ2-3 provide the parts outside the CDR3, is DGGITQSPKYLFRKEGQNVTLSCEQNLNHDAMYWYRQDPGQGLRLIYYSQIVNDFQKGDIAEGYSVSREKKESFPLTVTSAQKNPTAFYLCASTGLAGMADTQYFGPGTRLTVL.

This clone appeared once. V and J are TRBV7-2 and TRBJ2-2; no clear D. The CDR3 covers 10 residues. Deletions cut 3 bases from V and 7 bases from J, with 0 bases between. Germline assignment: CDR1 SGHTA and CDR2 FQGNSA. This CDR3 reads CASSFGELFF. CDR3 coding DNA: TGTGCCAGCAGCTTCGGGGAGCTGTTTTTT.

CDR3 amino acids: CASSVRTDPRDTQYF. CDR3 nucleotides: TGTGCCAGCTCAGTCCGGACAGACCCTCGGGATACGCAGTATTTT. The chain carries TRBV18 and TRBJ2-3; TRBD1 might be the D (6 bases). CDR1 and CDR2 (germline): KGHSH, LQKENI. Deletions cut 5 bases from V and 6 bases from J, with 18 bases between. This CDR3 has 15 amino acids.

The J gene is TRBJ1-3, the V gene TRBV28, with TRBD1 as a possible D gene (6 bases). Germline V gene lookup returns CDR1 MDHEN and CDR2 SYDVKM. The CDR3 has 15 amino acids. Trimming cost V 5 bases and J 0 bases, with 11 bases left between them. The CDR3 DNA reads as TGTGCCAGCAGTCCCGGGGGGGCCTCTGGAAACACCATATATTTT. Translated: CASSPGGASGNTIYF.

The chain recombines TRBV29-1 with TRBJ2-4, with TRBD1 matching 7 bases. The CDR3 length is 13 residues. CDR1 and CDR2 (germline): SQVTM, ANQGSEA. V lost 4 bases, J lost 2 bases, and 2 bases stayed unmatched. CDR3 nucleotide sequence: TGCAGCGTTGTAGGGGGCTCCAAAAACATTCAGTACTTC. This translates into CSVVGGSKNIQYF.

This clone has a single count. The chain joins TRBV7-9 to TRBJ2-1, with D possibly being TRBD2 (6 bases). The germline V gene has CDR1 SEHNR and CDR2 FQNEAQ (reference sequence). The CDR3 spans 15 residues. Trimming cost V 6 bases and J 5 bases, with 17 bases left between them. The CDR3 spells CASSNTAGPHNEQFF. The CDR3 DNA reads TGTGCCAGCAGTAATACGGCGGGACCCCACAATGAGCAGTTCTTC.

The chain carries TRBV6-5 and TRBJ1-3, with D maybe TRBD1 (5 bases). CDR1 is MNHEY, CDR2 SVGAGI, per germline. V dropped 7 bases and J dropped 2 bases, with 6 bases sitting between them. CDR3 size: 12 residues. CDR3 in DNA: TGTGCCAGCACAGGGACTGGAAACACCATATATTTT. Translation gives CASTGTGNTIYF.

CDR3 in amino acids: CASSLGGQSGYTF. DNA of the CDR3: TGCGCCAGCAGCCTGGGGGGACAAAGTGGCTACACCTTC. J is TRBJ1-2 and V is TRBV4-1, with a possible D match to TRBD1 (6 bases). This CDR3 is built from 13 residues. CDR1 MGHRA and CDR2 YSYEKL come from the germline V gene. The germline V and J ends were trimmed by 4 bases and 7 bases, with 13 bases remaining between them.

This clone was detected only a few times. The chain couples TRBV5-6 to TRBJ1-3; D is unresolved. Per the germline V gene, CDR1 is SGHDT and CDR2 is YYEEEE. CDR3 size: 14 residues. Trimming removed 2 bases at V and 0 bases at J, with 6 bases between. The DNA of the CDR3 is TGTGCCAGCAGCTTTGTGGGCTCTGGAAACACCATATATTTT. Its protein is CASSFVGSGNTIYF. Full variable domain (missing parts from reference TRBV5-6 and TRBJ1-3): DAGVTQSPTHLIKTRGQQVTLRCSPKSGHDTVSWYQQALGQGPQFIFQYYEEEERQRGNFPDRFSGHQFPNYSSELNVNALLLGDSALYLCASSFVGSGNTIYFGEGSWLTVV.

The chain carries TRBV11-3 and TRBJ2-1; 7 bases line up with TRBD1. The CDR3 contains 16 residues. V lost 1 base and J lost 6; bases outside the gene matches: 9. CDR1 and CDR2 (germline): SGHNT, YENEEA. The chain's CDR3 is CASSLVFDRDSNEQFF. The CDR3 DNA reads as TGTGCCAGCAGCTTAGTATTTGACAGGGATAGCAATGAGCAGTTCTTC.

In its sample, this clone was seen a few times. The genes are TRBV6-5 and TRBJ2-5, with D perhaps being TRBD1 or TRBD2 (5 bases each). The V gene lost 5 bases and the J gene lost 5 bases, with 18 bases spanning the gap. Germline V gene sequence: CDR1 MNHEY, CDR2 SVGAGI. The CDR3 is 15 residues long. This chain's CDR3 is CASSKQVDSVETQYF. The CDR3 DNA is TGTGCCAGCAGTAAACAGGTGGATAGCGTTGAGACCCAGTACTTC.